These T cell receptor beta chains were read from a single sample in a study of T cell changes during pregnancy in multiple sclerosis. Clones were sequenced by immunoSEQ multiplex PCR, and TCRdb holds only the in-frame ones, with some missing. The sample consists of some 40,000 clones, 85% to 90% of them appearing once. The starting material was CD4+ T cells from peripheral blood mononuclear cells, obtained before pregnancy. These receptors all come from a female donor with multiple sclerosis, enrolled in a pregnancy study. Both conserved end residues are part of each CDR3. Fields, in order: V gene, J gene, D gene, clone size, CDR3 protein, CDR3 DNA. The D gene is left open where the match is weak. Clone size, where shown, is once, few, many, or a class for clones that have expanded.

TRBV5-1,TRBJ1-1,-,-,CASSLGPGANTEAFF,TGCGCCAGCAGCTTGGGCCCTGGGGCAAACACTGAAGCTTTCTTT
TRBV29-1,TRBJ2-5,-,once,CSVEKDSRETQYF,TGCAGCGTTGAAAAGGACAGCAGAGAGACCCAGTACTTC
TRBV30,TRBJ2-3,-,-,CAWRRGQWTDTQYF,TGTGCCTGGAGACGAGGACAGTGGACAGATACGCAGTATTTT
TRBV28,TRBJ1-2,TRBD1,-,CASSFDRGLYGYTF,TGTGCCAGCAGTTTCGACAGGGGGCTGTATGGCTACACCTTC
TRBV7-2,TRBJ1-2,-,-,CASSLGGRQVYGYTF,TGTGCCAGCAGCTTAGGGGGGAGACAGGTCTATGGCTACACCTTC
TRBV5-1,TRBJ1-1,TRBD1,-,CASSSGGWAEAFF,TGCGCCAGCAGTTCAGGGGGATGGGCTGAAGCTTTCTTT
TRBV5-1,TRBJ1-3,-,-,CASSSGGRYNSGNTIYF,TGCGCCAGCAGCTCCGGAGGGCGGTACAACTCTGGAAACACCATATATTTT
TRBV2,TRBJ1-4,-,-,CASSAAATNEKLFF,TGTGCCAGCAGTGCAGCCGCAACTAATGAAAAACTGTTTTTT
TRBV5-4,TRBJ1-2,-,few,CASSLPGHSHYGYTF,TGTGCCAGCAGCCTTCCGGGACACTCACACTATGGCTACACCTTC
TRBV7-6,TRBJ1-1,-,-,CASSLGQYTEAFF,TGTGCCAGCAGCTTAGGGCAATACACTGAAGCTTTCTTT
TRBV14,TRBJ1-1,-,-,CASSQLHTEAFF,TGTGCCAGCAGCCAACTCCACACTGAAGCTTTCTTT
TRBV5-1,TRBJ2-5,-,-,CASLAGETQYF,TGCGCCAGCCTCGCAGGGGAGACCCAGTACTTC
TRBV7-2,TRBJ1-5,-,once,CASSLGQPGNQPQHF,TGTGCCAGCAGCCTGGGTCAACCCGGGAATCAGCCCCAGCATTTT
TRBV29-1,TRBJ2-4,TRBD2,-,CSVIESAGGRLGKNIQYF,TGCAGCGTTATCGAGTCAGCGGGGGGGCGTTTGGGCAAAAACATTCAGTACTTC
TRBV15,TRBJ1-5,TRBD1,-,CATSRVGQPNQPQHF,TGTGCCACCAGCAGAGTGGGACAGCCCAATCAGCCCCAGCATTTT
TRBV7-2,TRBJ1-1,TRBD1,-,CASSLGTAIHVGAFF,TGTGCCAGCAGCCTCGGGACAGCGATCCACGTGGGGGCTTTCTTT
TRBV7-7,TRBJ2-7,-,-,CASSLSGDYEQYF,TGTGCTAGCAGCCTCTCAGGGGACTACGAGCAGTACTTC
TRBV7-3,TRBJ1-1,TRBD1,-,CASSAGQGTEAFF,TGTGCCAGCAGCGCCGGACAGGGCACTGAAGCTTTCTTT
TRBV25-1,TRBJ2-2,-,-,CASWEAGELFF,TGTGCCAGCTGGGAGGCCGGGGAGCTGTTTTTT
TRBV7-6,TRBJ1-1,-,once,CASSRVGTANTEAFF,TGTGCCAGCAGCCGCGTCGGAACAGCGAACACTGAAGCTTTCTTT
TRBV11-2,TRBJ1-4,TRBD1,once,CASSPDRGDGKLFF,TGTGCCAGCAGCCCAGACAGGGGAGACGGAAAACTGTTTTTT
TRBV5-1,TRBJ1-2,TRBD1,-,CASSLGQGAYGYTF,TGCGCCAGCAGCCTGGGACAGGGGGCCTATGGCTACACCTTC
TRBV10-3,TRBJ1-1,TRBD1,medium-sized,CAISEGDSEAFF,TGTGCCATCAGTGAGGGGGACAGTGAAGCTTTCTTT
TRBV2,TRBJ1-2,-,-,CASKVQVDYGYTF,TGTGCCAGCAAGGTGCAGGTAGACTATGGCTACACCTTC
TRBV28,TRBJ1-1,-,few,CASSLPRAGHTEAFF,TGTGCCAGCAGTTTACCCCGGGCAGGGCACACTGAAGCTTTCTTT
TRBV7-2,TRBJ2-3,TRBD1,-,CASSFRQGTDTQYF,TGTGCCAGCAGCTTTAGACAGGGGACAGATACGCAGTATTTT
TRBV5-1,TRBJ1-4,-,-,CASSYDGVAPNEKLFF,TGCGCCAGCAGCTATGACGGGGTTGCGCCTAATGAAAAACTGTTTTTT
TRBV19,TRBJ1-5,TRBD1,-,CASSTRGQGPQPQHF,TGTGCCAGTAGTACCCGCGGACAGGGCCCTCAGCCCCAGCATTTT
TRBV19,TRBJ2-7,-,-,CASSKIGSGQGGEQYF,TGTGCCAGTAGTAAGATTGGGTCTGGGCAGGGAGGCGAGCAGTACTTC
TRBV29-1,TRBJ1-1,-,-,CSAREGRAFF,TGCAGCGCCCGTGAGGGCCGGGCTTTCTTT
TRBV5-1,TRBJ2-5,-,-,CASRGRPAETQYF,TGCGCCTCCCGGGGTAGGCCAGCAGAGACCCAGTACTTC
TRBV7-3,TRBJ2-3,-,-,CASSFTGRVDTQYF,TGTGCCAGCAGCTTCACAGGAAGGGTAGATACGCAGTATTTT
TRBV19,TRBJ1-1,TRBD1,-,CASSRYSDRDTEAFF,TGTGCCAGTAGTAGATATTCGGACAGGGACACTGAAGCTTTCTTT
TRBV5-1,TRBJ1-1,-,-,CASGLVPRQEAEAFF,TGCGCCAGCGGCTTGGTACCCAGACAGGAGGCTGAAGCTTTCTTT
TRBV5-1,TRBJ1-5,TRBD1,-,CASSQGQGHQPQHF,TGCGCCAGCAGCCAGGGACAGGGCCATCAGCCCCAGCATTTT
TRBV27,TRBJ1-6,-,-,CASSWYRNNSPLHF,TGTGCCAGCAGTTGGTACAGAAACAATTCACCCCTCCACTTT
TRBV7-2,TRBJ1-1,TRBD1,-,CASSSSGQGEAFF,TGTGCCAGCAGCTCCTCGGGACAGGGTGAAGCTTTCTTT
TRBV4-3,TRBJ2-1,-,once,CASSHATGVIYNEQFF,TGCGCCAGCAGCCACGCCACGGGGGTCATCTACAATGAGCAGTTCTTC
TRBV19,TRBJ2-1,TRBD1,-,CASSIGTGAGGNEQFF,TGTGCCAGTAGTATAGGAACAGGGGCAGGTGGAAATGAGCAGTTCTTC
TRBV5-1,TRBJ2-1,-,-,CASSLYLIRGFGNEQFF,TGCGCCAGCAGCTTATACCTAATTCGGGGTTTCGGCAATGAGCAGTTCTTC
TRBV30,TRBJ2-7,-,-,CAWSYLEQAKGLEQYF,TGTGCCTGGAGCTACTTGGAGCAGGCCAAGGGGCTCGAGCAGTACTTC
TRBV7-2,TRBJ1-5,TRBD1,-,CASSSQGDDSNQPQHF,TGTGCCAGCAGCTCTCAGGGGGACGATAGCAATCAGCCCCAGCATTTT
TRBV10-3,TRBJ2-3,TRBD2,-,CAISGDVAGGFTDTQYF,TGTGCCATCAGTGGAGATGTAGCGGGGGGGTTCACTGATACGCAGTATTTT
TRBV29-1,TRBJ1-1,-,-,CSVDKTPRGEAFF,TGCAGCGTTGATAAAACCCCCCGAGGTGAAGCTTTCTTT
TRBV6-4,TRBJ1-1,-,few,CASRDRDVAVNEAFF,TGTGCCAGCAGGGACAGAGACGTAGCTGTTAATGAAGCTTTCTTT
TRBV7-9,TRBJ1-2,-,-,CASSLGTSPFYGYTF,TGTGCCAGCAGCTTAGGGACAAGCCCATTTTATGGCTACACCTTC
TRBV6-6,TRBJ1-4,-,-,CASGTEKLFF,TGTGCCAGCGGGACAGAAAAACTGTTTTTT
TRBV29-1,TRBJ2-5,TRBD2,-,CSVGPGPGGYETQYF,TGCAGCGTTGGACCGGGCCCCGGGGGGTATGAGACCCAGTACTTC
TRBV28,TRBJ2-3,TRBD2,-,CASSSIGGLADYTDTQYF,TGTGCCAGCAGTTCTATCGGGGGACTAGCGGATTACACAGATACGCAGTATTTT
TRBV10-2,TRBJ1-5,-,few,CASSVEVRQGQPQHF,TGCGCCAGCAGTGTCGAAGTCCGGCAGGGTCAGCCCCAGCATTTT
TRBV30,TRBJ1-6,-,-,CAWSLPGGYYNSPLHF,TGTGCCTGGAGTCTTCCTGGGGGCTACTATAATTCACCCCTCCACTTT
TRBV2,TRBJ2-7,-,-,CAGSGSYEQYF,TGTGCCGGGAGTGGGAGTTACGAGCAGTACTTC
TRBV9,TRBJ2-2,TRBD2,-,CASSAGGVGGRLAGVTGELFF,TGTGCCAGCAGCGCAGGGGGGGTAGGCGGAAGACTAGCGGGGGTCACCGGGGAGCTGTTTTTT
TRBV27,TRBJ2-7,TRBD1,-,CASSWTGAYEQYF,TGTGCCAGCAGTTGGACAGGGGCATACGAGCAGTACTTC
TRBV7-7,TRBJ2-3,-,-,CASSLVSTDTQYF,TGTGCTAGCAGCTTAGTCTCGACAGATACGCAGTATTTT